Given below is one T cell receptor (beta chain) in context. What it binds is unknown. This specimen belongs to a study of cytomegalovirus exposure and HLA in healthy donors. Study conclusions and caveats: Presence/absence comparisons presumed near-even sequencing depth among donors. The study listed 164 cytomegalovirus-associated TCR beta chains.

The study ran its PCR with 60 Vbeta and 13 Jbeta primers. Sequencing was performed with immunoSEQ multiplex PCR; in TCRdb, only in-frame clones are kept and a portion is missing. The sample contains roughly 180,000 clones, about three quarters of which appear only once. The CDR3 runs to 14 residues. The V end lost 6 bases, the J end lost 0 bases, and 12 bases lay between the germline ends. Per germline, CDR1 MDHEN and CDR2 SYDVKM. This rearrangement joins TRBV28 to TRBJ2-7, with a tentative D call TRBD1 (6 bases). The receptor was derived from a young woman in good health and CMV-seropositive. The sample was PBMCs. CDR3 sequence (DNA): TGTGCCAGCAGCCTTACAGGGACCTCCTACGAGCAGTACTTC. This codes for CASSLTGTSYEQYF.